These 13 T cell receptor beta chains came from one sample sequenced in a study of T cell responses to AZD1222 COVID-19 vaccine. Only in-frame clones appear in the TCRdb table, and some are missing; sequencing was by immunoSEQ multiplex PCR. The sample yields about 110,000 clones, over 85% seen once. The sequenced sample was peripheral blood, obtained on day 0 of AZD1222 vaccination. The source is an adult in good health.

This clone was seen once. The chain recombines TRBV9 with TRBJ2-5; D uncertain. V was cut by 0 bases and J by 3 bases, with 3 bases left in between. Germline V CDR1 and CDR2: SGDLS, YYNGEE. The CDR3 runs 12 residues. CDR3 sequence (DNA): TGTGCCAGCAGCGTAGGTGAAGAGACCCAGTACTTC. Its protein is CASSVGEETQYF.

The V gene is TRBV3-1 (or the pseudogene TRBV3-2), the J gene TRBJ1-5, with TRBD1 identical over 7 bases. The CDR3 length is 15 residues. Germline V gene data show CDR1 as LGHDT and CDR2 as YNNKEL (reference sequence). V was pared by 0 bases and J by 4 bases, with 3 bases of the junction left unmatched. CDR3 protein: CASSQDPRGNQPQHF. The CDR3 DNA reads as TGTGCCAGCAGCCAAGATCCCAGGGGGAATCAGCCCCAGCATTTT.

The CDR3 spells CASSLVSGSQPQHF. DNA for the CDR3: TGTGCCAGCAGCTTAGTTTCTGGGAGTCAGCCCCAGCATTTT. The gene calls are TRBV11-2 and TRBJ1-5; D ambiguous. This CDR3 is 14 amino acids long. From germline, CDR1 is SGHAT and CDR2 FQNNGV. V was cut by 1 base and J by 6 bases, with 10 bases left in between.

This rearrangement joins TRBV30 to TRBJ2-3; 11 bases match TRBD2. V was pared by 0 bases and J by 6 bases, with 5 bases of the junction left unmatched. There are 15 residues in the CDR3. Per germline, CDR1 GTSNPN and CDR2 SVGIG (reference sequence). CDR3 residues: CAWSVDLAGGDTQYF. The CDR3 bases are TGTGCCTGGAGTGTAGACCTAGCGGGAGGCGATACGCAGTATTTT.

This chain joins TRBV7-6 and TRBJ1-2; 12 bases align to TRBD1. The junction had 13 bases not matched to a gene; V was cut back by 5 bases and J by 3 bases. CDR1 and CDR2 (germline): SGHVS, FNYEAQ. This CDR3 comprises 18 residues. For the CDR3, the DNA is TGTGCCAGCAGCCACGGGACAGGGGGCGCCCCGGGGGACTATGGCTACACCTTC. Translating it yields CASSHGTGGAPGDYGYTF.

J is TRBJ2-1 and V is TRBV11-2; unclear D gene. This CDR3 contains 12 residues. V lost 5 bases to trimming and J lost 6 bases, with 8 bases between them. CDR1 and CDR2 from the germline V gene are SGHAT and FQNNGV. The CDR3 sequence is CASSLVGNEQFF. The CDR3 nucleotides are TGTGCCAGCAGCCTGGTGGGCAATGAGCAGTTCTTC.

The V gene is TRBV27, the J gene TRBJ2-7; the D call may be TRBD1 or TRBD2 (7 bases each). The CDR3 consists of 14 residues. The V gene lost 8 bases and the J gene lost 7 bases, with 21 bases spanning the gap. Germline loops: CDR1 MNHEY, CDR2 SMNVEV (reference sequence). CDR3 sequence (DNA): TGTGCCAGCGCCAGACAGGGCTCGGGGGGTGAGCAGTACTTC. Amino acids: CASARQGSGGEQYF.

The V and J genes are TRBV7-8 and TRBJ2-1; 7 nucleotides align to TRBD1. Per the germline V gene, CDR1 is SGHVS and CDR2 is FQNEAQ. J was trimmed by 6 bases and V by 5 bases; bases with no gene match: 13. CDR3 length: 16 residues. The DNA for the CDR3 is TGTGCCAGCAGCCCCCGACCGGGACAGAGTTCCAATGAGCAGTTCTTC. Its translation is CASSPRPGQSSNEQFF.

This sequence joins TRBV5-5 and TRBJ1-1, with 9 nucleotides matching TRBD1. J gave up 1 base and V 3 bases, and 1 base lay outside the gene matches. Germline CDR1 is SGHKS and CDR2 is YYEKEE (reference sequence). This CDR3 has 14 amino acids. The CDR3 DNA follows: TGTGCCAGCAGCTCGACAGGGGGGAACACTGAAGCTTTCTTT. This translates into CASSSTGGNTEAFF.

CDR3 in amino acids: CATSEYRGGYTDTQYF. The CDR3 DNA reads as TGTGCCACCAGTGAGTACAGGGGGGGATACACAGATACGCAGTATTTT. The V and J genes are TRBV24-1 and TRBJ2-3, with D maybe TRBD1 (8 bases). This CDR3 is built from 16 residues. Per germline, CDR1 KGHDR and CDR2 SFDVKD. V was pared by 4 bases and J by 2 bases, with 15 bases between.

The CDR3 coding sequence is TGTGCCAGCTCAAAGGGCTGGGCAGGGAACGGCTACACCTTC. Encoded protein: CASSKGWAGNGYTF. The V call is TRBV6-5, the J call TRBJ1-2, with D maybe TRBD1 (5 bases). CDR3 length equals 14 residues. Germline CDR1 is MNHEY and CDR2 is SVGAGI. The V end was cut by 8 bases, the J end by 8 bases, with 21 bases between.

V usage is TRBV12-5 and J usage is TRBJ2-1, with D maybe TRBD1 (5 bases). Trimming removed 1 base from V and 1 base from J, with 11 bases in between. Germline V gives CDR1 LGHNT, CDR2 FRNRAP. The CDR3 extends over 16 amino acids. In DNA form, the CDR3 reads TGTGCTAGTGGTTTGGAAGGGGCGGAGTCCTACAATGAGCAGTTCTTC. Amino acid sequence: CASGLEGAESYNEQFF. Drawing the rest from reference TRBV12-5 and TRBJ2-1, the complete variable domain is DARVTQTPRHKVTEMGQEVTMRCQPILGHNTVFWYRQTMMQGLELLAYFRNRAPLDDSGMPKDRFSAEMPDATLATLKIQPSEPRDSAVYFCASGLEGAESYNEQFFGPGTRLTVL.

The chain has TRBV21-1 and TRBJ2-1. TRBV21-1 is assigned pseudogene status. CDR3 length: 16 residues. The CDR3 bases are TGTGCCAGCAGCAAAGCGTCGTACGTCTCCTACAATGAGCAGTTCTTC. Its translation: CASSKASYVSYNEQFF.